The 5 T cell receptor beta chains reported below all come from one sample, sequenced in a study of spatial heterogeneity in lung cancer. Time point here: sample taken at primary tumor resection. Unsorted tumor, nontumor lung tissue or cryopreserved PBMC supplied the whole RNA. Via MiXCR, TCRdb re-called the 5' RACE reads, giving one row per CDR3 protein. The sample consists of tens of thousands of distinct CDR3 sequences, about 4.6% of them appearing once. The sample here was PBMCs, taken at surgery. The source of these receptors is a male donor with early-stage non-small cell lung cancer.

This clonotype was counted ten times or more. The CDR3 nucleotides are TGTGCCGCCCTTTCCTCTGGAGCGGGGGAAGAGACCCAGTACTTC. Protein: CAALSSGAGEETQYF. The chain is built from TRBV28 and TRBJ2-5; TRBD2 matches 8 bases. Germline V gene sequence: CDR1 MDHEN, CDR2 SYDVKM. The CDR3 covers 15 residues. V was pared by 11 bases and J by 3 bases, with 14 bases of the junction left unmatched.

This clonotype appeared many times. The chain carries TRBV7-2 and TRBJ2-5, with D hard to call. Trimming cost V 0 bases and J 5 bases, with 10 bases left between them. The germline V gene encodes CDR1 SGHTA and CDR2 FQGNSA. This CDR3 region has 14 residues. CDR3 coding DNA: TGTGCCAGCAGCTTAGCAGGGCTGGGGGAGACCCAGTACTTC. Its protein is CASSLAGLGETQYF. Full variable domain (missing parts from reference TRBV7-2 and TRBJ2-5): GAGVSQSPSNKVTEKGKDVELRCDPISGHTALYWYRQSLGQGLEFLIYFQGNSAPDKSGLPSDRFSAERTGGSVSTLTIQRTQQEDSAVYLCASSLAGLGETQYFGPGTRLLVL.

This clonotype was detected many times. The rearrangement uses TRBV7-8 and TRBJ2-2; D call uncertain. Trimming cost V 3 bases and J 4 bases, with 9 bases left between them. The CDR3 runs to 14 residues. Germline-derived CDR1 and CDR2 are SGHVS and FQNEAQ. The CDR3 loop is CASSLRRVTGELFF. The CDR3 coding sequence is TGTGCCAGCAGCTTGAGGCGAGTCACCGGGGAGCTGTTTTTT. Variable domain in full (rest from reference TRBV7-8 and TRBJ2-2): GAGVSQSPRYKVAKRGQDVALRCDPISGHVSLFWYQQALGQGPEFLTYFQNEAQLDKSGLPSDRFFAERPEGSVSTLKIQRTQQEDSAVYLCASSLRRVTGELFFGEGSRLTVL.

Many counts were recorded for this clonotype. This rearrangement joins TRBV5-4 to TRBJ1-1; 8 positions agree with TRBD1. CDR3 length equals 13 residues. V lost 6 bases to trimming and J lost 4 bases; unmatched junction nucleotides: 5. Germline V gene sequence: CDR1 SGHNT, CDR2 YYREEE (reference sequence). CDR3 bases: TGTGCCAGCACCCGGCAGGGGGCCACTGAAGCTTTCTTT. Amino acid sequence: CASTRQGATEAFF.

This clonotype appeared a few times. A much more abundant neighbour one base away suggests this may be a read error. This chain connects TRBV5-5 to TRBJ2-3, with D perhaps being TRBD1 or TRBD2 (5 bases each). Looked up from germline, CDR1 is SGHKS and CDR2 is YYEKEE (reference sequence). The CDR3 extends over 12 amino acids. V lost 3 bases, J lost 4 bases, and 6 bases lay in between. CDR3 in amino acids: CASSWDADTQYF. The CDR3 bases are TGTGCCAGCAGCTGGGACGCAGATACGCAGTATTTT.